The 15 T cell receptor beta chains given below trace back to one sample, sequenced in a study of blood T cell repertoires in COVID-19. Clones were read by immunoSEQ multiplex PCR, and TCRdb kept only the in-frame ones, dropping some. The sample gives some 99,000 clones, less than 85% of which show up once; roughly 4.7% is in the top ten. The material sequenced was peripheral blood. The origin of the receptors is a human donor in a cohort sampled during active or convalescent COVID-19.

The chain couples TRBV10-3 to TRBJ2-1, with 12 bases aligning to TRBD2. V shed 3 bases, J shed 12 bases, and the junction held 6 bases outside the gene matches. The CDR3 runs to 14 residues. Germline V gene data show CDR1 as ENHRY and CDR2 as SYGVKD. CDR3 sequence: CAISELAGGMGQFF. The CDR3 nucleotides read TGTGCCATCAGTGAACTAGCGGGGGGTATGGGGCAGTTCTTC.

The chain employs TRBV7-9 and TRBJ2-7, with D uncertain. Trimming pared 5 bases from V and 7 bases from J, leaving 12 bases between. The CDR3 is 12 amino acids. Germline V gives CDR1 SEHNR, CDR2 FQNEAQ (reference sequence). CDR3 residues: CASSLSRWEQYF. The CDR3 DNA sequence: TGTGCCAGCAGCCTATCACGTTGGGAGCAGTACTTC.

The chain is built from TRBV5-1 and TRBJ2-1; 8 bases match TRBD2. This CDR3 comprises 15 residues. Germline V lookup: CDR1 SGHRS, CDR2 YFSETQ. V dropped 0 bases and J dropped 10; count of bases not matched to a gene: 9. The CDR3 spells CASSLGLASSGEQFF. The CDR3 bases are TGCGCCAGCAGCTTGGGACTAGCGTCCTCAGGGGAGCAGTTCTTC.

This chain connects TRBV19 to TRBJ2-6, with TRBD2 matching over 8 bases. This CDR3 spans 17 amino acids. With 7 bases clipped from V and 0 bases from J, the junction kept 8 bases outside the gene matches. CDR1 and CDR2 from the germline V gene are LNHDA and SQIVND (reference sequence). CDR3 nucleotide sequence: TGTGCCAGTATTCCTAGCGGGCCCCTCTCTGGGGCCAACGTCCTGACTTTC. Translating it yields CASIPSGPLSGANVLTF.

The chain is built from TRBV9 and TRBJ1-3; maybe TRBD1 (6 bases). Germline V gene lookup returns CDR1 SGDLS and CDR2 YYNGEE. The length of the CDR3 is 16 residues. Trimming removed 3 bases at V and 3 bases at J, with 16 bases between. The CDR3 here is CASSASSPRGGNTIYF. The CDR3 DNA reads as TGTGCCAGCAGCGCCTCCTCCCCCAGGGGTGGAAACACCATATATTTT.

This clone showed up many times. The chain combines TRBV11-2 with TRBJ2-7, with D unclear. CDR1 is SGHAT and CDR2 is FQNNGV in the germline V gene. Trimming removed 3 bases from V and 2 bases from J, with 5 bases in between. CDR3 length: 12 amino acids. CDR3 residues: CASSFNAYEQYF. The CDR3 nucleotides read TGTGCCAGCAGCTTTAATGCCTACGAGCAGTACTTC.

The chain is built from TRBV19 and TRBJ2-1; 9 nucleotides align to TRBD2. Losses at the gene ends were 7 bases for V and 8 bases for J; bases not matched to a gene: 6. Germline assignment: CDR1 LNHDA and CDR2 SQIVND (reference sequence). The length of the CDR3 is 13 residues. The CDR3 reads CASMTSGNDEQFF. DNA of the CDR3: TGTGCCAGTATGACTAGCGGAAACGATGAGCAGTTCTTC.

The V gene is TRBV7-8, the J gene TRBJ2-1, with TRBD2 matching 9 bases. Germline lookup yields CDR1 SGHVS and CDR2 FQNEAQ. This CDR3 comprises 17 residues. The trim removed 1 base at V and 0 bases at J, leaving 4 bases unmatched. The CDR3, as DNA: TGTGCCAGCAGCTTAGGACGGCGGGGGGGCTCCTACAATGAGCAGTTCTTC. This sequence encodes CASSLGRRGGSYNEQFF.

V usage is TRBV11-2 and J usage is TRBJ2-2; the D gene is possibly TRBD2 (7 bases). Germline CDR1 reads SGHAT; CDR2 reads FQNNGV. Between the trimmed V and J ends, which lost 6 bases and 4 bases, there was a span of 21 bases. CDR3 length: 17 amino acids. CDR3 in DNA: TGTGCCAGCAGGAAAACGGGGGGCGGTACGAGCACCGGGGAGCTGTTTTTT. Encoded protein: CASRKTGGGTSTGELFF.

V gene TRBV7-3 combines with J gene TRBJ1-5, with D possibly being TRBD1 (6 bases). The CDR3 contains 17 residues. Germline V lookup: CDR1 SGHTA, CDR2 FQGTGA. Trimming stripped 2 bases from V and 0 bases from J, with 14 bases between. In DNA form, the CDR3 reads TGTGCCAGCAGCTTACCCACAGGGACATATAGCAATCAGCCCCAGCATTTT. Its protein product is CASSLPTGTYSNQPQHF.

V and J are TRBV4-1 and TRBJ2-2; weak D call: TRBD1 (6 bases). The length of the CDR3 is 18 residues. V lost 0 bases and J lost 0, with 14 bases in between. Germline V lookup: CDR1 MGHRA, CDR2 YSYEKL. CDR3: CASSQDRGSASNTGELFF. The CDR3 region has the DNA TGCGCCAGCAGCCAAGATAGGGGGAGCGCATCGAACACCGGGGAGCTGTTTTTT.

This clone was observed once. The chain is built from TRBV19 and TRBJ2-2; possibly TRBD2 for D (6 bases). The V gene lost 5 bases and the J gene lost 5 bases, with 15 bases spanning the gap. There are 15 residues in the CDR3. CDR1 and CDR2 from the germline V gene are LNHDA and SQIVND (reference sequence). CDR3 coding DNA: TGTGCCAGTAGTCCTGGGGGAGGACGAACCGGGGAGCTGTTTTTT. Protein: CASSPGGGRTGELFF. Filled out from reference TRBV19 and TRBJ2-2, the complete variable domain reads DGGITQSPKYLFRKEGQNVTLSCEQNLNHDAMYWYRQDPGQGLRLIYYSQIVNDFQKGDIAEGYSVSREKKESFPLTVTSAQKNPTAFYLCASSPGGGRTGELFFGEGSRLTVL.

V and J are TRBV5-5 and TRBJ1-5, with D possibly TRBD1 on 5 matching bases. CDR1 is SGHKS and CDR2 is YYEKEE in the germline V gene (reference sequence). V was clipped by 1 base and J by 4 bases, with 12 bases between them. The CDR3 has 15 residues. CDR3 protein: CASSLIREGNQPQHF. The CDR3 DNA reads TGTGCCAGCAGCTTGATCAGGGAAGGTAATCAGCCCCAGCATTTT.

J is TRBJ2-7 and V is TRBV6-2 or TRBV6-3; 9 nucleotides match TRBD2. Germline V CDR1 and CDR2: MNHEY, SVGEGT. The CDR3 is 15 residues long. V lost 8 bases and J lost 9; bases outside the gene matches: 17. CDR3 protein: CASGFRPLAGLMQYF. The CDR3 DNA sequence: TGTGCCAGCGGTTTTCGTCCCCTAGCGGGATTAATGCAGTACTTC.

The rearrangement links TRBV6-5 to TRBJ1-2, with 9 nucleotides matching TRBD1. CDR1 is MNHEY, CDR2 SVGAGI, per germline. Trimming at V came to 10 bases and at J to 8 bases, leaving 11 bases not matched to a gene. CDR3 size: 13 residues. The CDR3 region is CANSRDRAKGYTF. DNA for the CDR3: TGTGCCAACAGCCGGGACAGGGCGAAAGGCTACACCTTC.